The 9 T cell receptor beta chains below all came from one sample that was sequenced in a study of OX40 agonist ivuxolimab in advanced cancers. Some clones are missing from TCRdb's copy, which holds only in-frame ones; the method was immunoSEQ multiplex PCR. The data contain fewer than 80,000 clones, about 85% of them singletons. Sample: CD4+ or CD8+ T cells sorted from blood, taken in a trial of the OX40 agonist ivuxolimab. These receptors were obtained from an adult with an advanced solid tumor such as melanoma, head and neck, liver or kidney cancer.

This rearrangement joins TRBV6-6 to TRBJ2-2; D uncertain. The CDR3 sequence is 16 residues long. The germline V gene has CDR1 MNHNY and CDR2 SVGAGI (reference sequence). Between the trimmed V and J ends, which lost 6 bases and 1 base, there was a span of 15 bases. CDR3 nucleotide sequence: TGTGCCAGCAGCTTCTTGGGCCCCCTGAACACCGGGGAGCTGTTTTTT. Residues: CASSFLGPLNTGELFF.

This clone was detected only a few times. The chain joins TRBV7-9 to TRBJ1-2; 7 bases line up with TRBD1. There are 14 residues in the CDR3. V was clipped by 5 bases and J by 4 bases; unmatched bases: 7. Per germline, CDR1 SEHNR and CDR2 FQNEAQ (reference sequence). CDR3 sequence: CASSPRTGLYGYTF. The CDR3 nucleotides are TGTGCCAGCAGCCCAAGGACAGGCCTCTATGGCTACACCTTC. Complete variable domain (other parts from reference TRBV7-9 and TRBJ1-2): DTGVSQNPRHKITKRGQNVTFRCDPISEHNRLYWYRQTLGQGPEFLTYFQNEAQLEKSRLLSDRFSAERPKGSFSTLEIQRTEQGDSAMYLCASSPRTGLYGYTFGSGTRLTVV.

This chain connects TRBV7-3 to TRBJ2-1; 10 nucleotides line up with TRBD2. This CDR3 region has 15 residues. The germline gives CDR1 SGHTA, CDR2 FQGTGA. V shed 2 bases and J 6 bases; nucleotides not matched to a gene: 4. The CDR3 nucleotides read TGTGCCAGCAGCTTAGGGTCTAGCGGGAGCAATGAGCAGTTCTTC. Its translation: CASSLGSSGSNEQFF.

CDR3 in DNA: TGCGCCAGCAGCTTGGGCCCGTACACTGAAGCTTTCTTT. It encodes CASSLGPYTEAFF. The chain employs TRBV5-1 and TRBJ1-1, with D unresolved. V dropped 0 bases and J dropped 3 bases, with 6 bases sitting between them. This CDR3 has 13 amino acids. Germline-derived CDR1 and CDR2 are SGHRS and YFSETQ.

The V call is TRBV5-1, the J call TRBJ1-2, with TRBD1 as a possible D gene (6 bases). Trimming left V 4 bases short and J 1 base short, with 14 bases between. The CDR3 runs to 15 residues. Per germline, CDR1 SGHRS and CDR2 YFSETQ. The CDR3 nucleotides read TGCGCCAGCAGCGGACAAGACAGGTATAACTATGGCTACACCTTC. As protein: CASSGQDRYNYGYTF. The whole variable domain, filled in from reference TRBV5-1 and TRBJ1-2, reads KAGVTQTPRYLIKTRGQQVTLSCSPISGHRSVSWYQQTPGQGLQFLFEYFSETQRNKGNFPGRFSGRQFSNSRSEMNVSTLELGDSALYLCASSGQDRYNYGYTFGSGTRLTVV.

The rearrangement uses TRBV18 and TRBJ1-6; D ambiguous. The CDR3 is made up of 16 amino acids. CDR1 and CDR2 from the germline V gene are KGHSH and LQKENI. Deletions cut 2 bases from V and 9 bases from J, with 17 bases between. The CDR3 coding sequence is TGTGCCAGCTCACCAATAAGGGTGCCGGTAACTTCACCCCTCCACTTT. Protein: CASSPIRVPVTSPLHF.

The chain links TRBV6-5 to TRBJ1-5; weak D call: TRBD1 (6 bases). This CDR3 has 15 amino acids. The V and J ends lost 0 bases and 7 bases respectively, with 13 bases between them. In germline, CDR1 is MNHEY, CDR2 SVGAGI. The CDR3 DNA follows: TGTGCCAGCAGTTACTCGGGCGGGGGCCAGCAGCCCCAGCATTTT. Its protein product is CASSYSGGGQQPQHF.

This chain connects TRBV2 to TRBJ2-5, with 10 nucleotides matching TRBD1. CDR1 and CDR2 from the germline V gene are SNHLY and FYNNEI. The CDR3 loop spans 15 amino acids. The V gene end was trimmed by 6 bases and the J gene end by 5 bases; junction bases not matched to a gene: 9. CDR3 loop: CASSPTGGDEETQYF. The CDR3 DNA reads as TGTGCCAGCAGCCCGACAGGGGGCGATGAGGAGACCCAGTACTTC.

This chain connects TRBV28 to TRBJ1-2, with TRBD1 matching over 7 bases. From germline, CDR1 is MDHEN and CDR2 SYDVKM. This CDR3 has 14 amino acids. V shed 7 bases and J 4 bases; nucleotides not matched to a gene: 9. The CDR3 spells CASTMTGRGYGYTF. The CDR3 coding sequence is TGTGCCAGCACAATGACAGGGAGAGGCTATGGCTACACCTTC.